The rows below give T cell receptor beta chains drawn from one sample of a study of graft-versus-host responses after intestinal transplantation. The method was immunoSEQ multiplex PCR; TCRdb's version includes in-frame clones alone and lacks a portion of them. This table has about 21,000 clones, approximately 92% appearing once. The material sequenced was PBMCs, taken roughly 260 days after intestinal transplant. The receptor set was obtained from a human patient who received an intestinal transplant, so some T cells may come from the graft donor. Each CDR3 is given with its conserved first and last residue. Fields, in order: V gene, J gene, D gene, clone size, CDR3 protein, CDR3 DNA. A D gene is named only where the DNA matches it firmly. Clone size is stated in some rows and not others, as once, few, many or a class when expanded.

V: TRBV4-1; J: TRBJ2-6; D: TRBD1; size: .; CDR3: CASSQEGQGASGANVLTF; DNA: TGCGCCAGCAGCCAAGAGGGACAGGGGGCGTCTGGGGCCAACGTCCTGACTTTC
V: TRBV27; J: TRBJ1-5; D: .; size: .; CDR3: CASSLTRDQPQHF; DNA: TGTGCCAGCAGTTTAACGCGGGATCAGCCCCAGCATTTT
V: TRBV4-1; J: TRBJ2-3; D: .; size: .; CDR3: CASGYSGSTDTQYF; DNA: TGCGCCAGCGGATATAGCGGAAGCACAGATACGCAGTATTTT
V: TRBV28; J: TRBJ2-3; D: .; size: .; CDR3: CASNPLTTHASTDTQYF; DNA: TGTGCCAGCAATCCCCTCACGACGCACGCTAGCACAGATACGCAGTATTTT
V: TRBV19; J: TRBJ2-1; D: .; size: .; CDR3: CASSTSGRGALNEQFF; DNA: TGTGCCAGTAGTACCTCGGGTAGGGGTGCCCTCAATGAGCAGTTCTTC
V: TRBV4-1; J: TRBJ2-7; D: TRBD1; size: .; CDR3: CASSQMQTGQGANEQYF; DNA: TGCGCCAGCAGCCAAATGCAAACCGGACAGGGGGCCAACGAGCAGTACTTC
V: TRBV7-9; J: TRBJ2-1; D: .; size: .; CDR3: CASSLDPDPNEQFF; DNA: TGTGCCAGCAGCTTAGACCCCGATCCCAATGAGCAGTTCTTC
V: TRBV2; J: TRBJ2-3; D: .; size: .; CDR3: CASILTSTDTQYF; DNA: TGTGCCAGCATTCTAACTAGCACAGATACGCAGTATTTT
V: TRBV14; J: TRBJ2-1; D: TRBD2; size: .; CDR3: CASSLPGLAPNEQFF; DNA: TGTGCCAGCAGCCTGCCGGGACTAGCACCAAATGAGCAGTTCTTC
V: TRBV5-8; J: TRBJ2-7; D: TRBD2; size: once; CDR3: CASSFRTSYRYEQYF; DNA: TGTGCCAGCAGCTTCCGGACTAGCTACCGATACGAGCAGTACTTC
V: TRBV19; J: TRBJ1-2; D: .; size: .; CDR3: CASSDSAINNNYGYTF; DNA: TGTGCCAGTAGTGACAGCGCGATAAACAATAACTATGGCTACACCTTC
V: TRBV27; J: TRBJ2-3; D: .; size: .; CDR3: CASTHPYGSAADTQYF; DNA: TGTGCCAGCACCCATCCTTACGGGTCCGCGGCAGATACGCAGTATTTT
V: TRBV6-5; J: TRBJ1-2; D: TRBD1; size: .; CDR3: CASSVRTGNYGYTF; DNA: TGTGCCAGCAGTGTGCGGACAGGCAACTATGGCTACACCTTC
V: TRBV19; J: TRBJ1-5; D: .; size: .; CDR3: CASSIDGQFNQPQHF; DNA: TGTGCCAGTAGTATCGATGGACAGTTCAATCAGCCCCAGCATTTT
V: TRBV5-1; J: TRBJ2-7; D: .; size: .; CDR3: CASSLYGSGYEQYF; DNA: TGCGCCAGCAGCTTGTATGGGAGCGGCTACGAGCAGTACTTC
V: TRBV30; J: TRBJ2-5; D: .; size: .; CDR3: CACTDRAQETQYF; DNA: TGTGCCTGTACCGACAGAGCTCAAGAGACCCAGTACTTC
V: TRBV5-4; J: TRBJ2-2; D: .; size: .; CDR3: CASSFSGVNTGELFF; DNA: TGTGCCAGCAGCTTCTCGGGGGTTAACACCGGGGAGCTGTTTTTT
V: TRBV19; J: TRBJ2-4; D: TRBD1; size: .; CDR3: CASSDGTGGNIQYF; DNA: TGTGCCAGTAGCGACGGGACAGGGGGTAACATTCAGTACTTC
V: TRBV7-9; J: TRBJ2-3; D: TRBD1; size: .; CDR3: CASSLGTGNTDTQYF; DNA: TGTGCCAGCAGCTTAGGGACAGGGAACACAGATACGCAGTATTTT
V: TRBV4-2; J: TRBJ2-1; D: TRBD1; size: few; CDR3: CASSQGTGASNEQFF; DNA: TGTGCCAGCAGCCAAGGGACAGGGGCTAGCAATGAGCAGTTCTTC
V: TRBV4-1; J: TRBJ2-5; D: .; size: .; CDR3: CASSPLTSRQETQYF; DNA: TGCGCCAGCAGCCCGTTGACTAGTCGCCAAGAGACCCAGTACTTC
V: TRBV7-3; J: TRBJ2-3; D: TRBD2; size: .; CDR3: CASSFLPTSGRSDTQYF; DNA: TGTGCCAGCAGCTTCCTACCGACTAGCGGGAGGTCAGATACGCAGTATTTT
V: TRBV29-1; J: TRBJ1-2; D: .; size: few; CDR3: CSVVAHEASYGYTF; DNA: TGCAGCGTTGTAGCCCATGAGGCTAGCTATGGCTACACCTTC
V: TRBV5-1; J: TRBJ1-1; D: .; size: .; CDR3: CASSLVAGVSTEAFF; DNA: TGCGCCAGCAGCTTGGTCGCAGGGGTGAGTACTGAAGCTTTCTTT
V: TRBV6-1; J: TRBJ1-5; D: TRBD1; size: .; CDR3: CASRSPQGGNQPQHF; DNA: TGTGCCAGCAGGAGTCCGCAGGGGGGTAATCAGCCCCAGCATTTT
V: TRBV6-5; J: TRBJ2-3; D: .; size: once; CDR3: CASSNPGPETDTQYF; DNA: TGTGCCAGCAGCAACCCGGGACCAGAGACAGATACGCAGTATTTT
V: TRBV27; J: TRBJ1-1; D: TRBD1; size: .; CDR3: CASSSTQGARFTEAFF; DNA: TGTGCCAGCAGTTCCACACAGGGGGCGCGTTTTACTGAAGCTTTCTTT
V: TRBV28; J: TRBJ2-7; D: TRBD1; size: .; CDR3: CASTNGGTGGYEQYF; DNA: TGTGCCAGCACCAATGGGGGGACAGGAGGATACGAGCAGTACTTC
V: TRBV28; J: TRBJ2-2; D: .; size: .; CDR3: CASRFGGRVTGELFF; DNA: TGTGCCAGCCGTTTCGGGGGGCGGGTCACCGGGGAGCTGTTTTTT
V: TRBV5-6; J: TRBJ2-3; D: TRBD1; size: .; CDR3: CASRMTGPQDTQYF; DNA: TGTGCCAGCAGGATGACAGGGCCGCAGGATACGCAGTATTTT
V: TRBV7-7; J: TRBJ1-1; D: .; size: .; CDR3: CASSPMLTASEAFF; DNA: TGTGCCAGCAGCCCAATGCTGACTGCTTCTGAAGCTTTCTTT
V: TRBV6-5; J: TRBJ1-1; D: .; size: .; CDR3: CASSYPGYSTEAFF; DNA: TGTGCCAGCAGTTATCCGGGGTATAGTACTGAAGCTTTCTTT
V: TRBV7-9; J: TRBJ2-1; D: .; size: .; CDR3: CASSLVGQSNEQFF; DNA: TGTGCCAGCAGCTTAGTGGGGCAGAGCAATGAGCAGTTCTTC
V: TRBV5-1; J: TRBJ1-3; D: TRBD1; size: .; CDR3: CASSEGTGSSGNTIYF; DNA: TGCGCCAGCAGCGAAGGGACAGGGAGCTCTGGAAACACCATATATTTT
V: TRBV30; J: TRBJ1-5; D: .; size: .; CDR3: CAWSLYGYSNQPQHF; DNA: TGTGCCTGGAGTCTGTACGGATATAGCAATCAGCCCCAGCATTTT
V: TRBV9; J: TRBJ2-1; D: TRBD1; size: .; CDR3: CASSVLSGTGNNEQFF; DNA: TGTGCCAGCAGCGTATTGTCCGGGACAGGGAACAATGAGCAGTTCTTC
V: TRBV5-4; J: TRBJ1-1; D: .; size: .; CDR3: CASSWGTSNTEAFF; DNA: TGTGCCAGCAGCTGGGGGACATCTAACACTGAAGCTTTCTTT
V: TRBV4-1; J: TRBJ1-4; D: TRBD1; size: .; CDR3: CASSHQGVYEKLFF; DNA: TGCGCCAGCAGCCACCAGGGGGTATATGAAAAACTGTTTTTT
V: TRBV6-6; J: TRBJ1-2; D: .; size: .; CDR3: CASSKRDTGINGYTF; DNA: TGTGCCAGCAGTAAAAGGGACACCGGAATAAATGGCTACACCTTC
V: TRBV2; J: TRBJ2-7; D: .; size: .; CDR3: CASSEPGPLFYEQYF; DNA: TGTGCCAGCAGTGAGCCAGGACCGCTCTTCTACGAGCAGTACTTC
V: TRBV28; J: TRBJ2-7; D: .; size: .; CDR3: CASSHPGRPYEQYF; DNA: TGTGCCAGCTCACACCCGGGAAGACCCTACGAGCAGTACTTC
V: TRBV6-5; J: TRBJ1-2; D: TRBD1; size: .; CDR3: CASRIAGTGRYGYTF; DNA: TGTGCCAGCAGGATCGCCGGGACAGGGCGCTATGGCTACACCTTC
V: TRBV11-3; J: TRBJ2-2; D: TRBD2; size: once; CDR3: CASSLAGGASTGELFF; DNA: TGTGCCAGCAGCCTAGCGGGAGGCGCGAGCACCGGGGAGCTGTTTTTT
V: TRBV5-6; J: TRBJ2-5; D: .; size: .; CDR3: CASSLSVYPYQETQYF; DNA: TGTGCCAGCAGCTTGTCTGTATACCCATACCAAGAGACCCAGTACTTC
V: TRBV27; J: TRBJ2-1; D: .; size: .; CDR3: CASSLSVGAEQFF; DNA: TGTGCCAGCAGTTTATCAGTGGGAGCTGAGCAGTTCTTC
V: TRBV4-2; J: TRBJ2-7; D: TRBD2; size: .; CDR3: CASSQAGLAGGEQYF; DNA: TGTGCCAGCAGCCAAGCGGGACTAGCGGGAGGTGAGCAGTACTTC
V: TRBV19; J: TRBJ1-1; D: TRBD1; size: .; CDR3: CASSSHRGDTEAFF; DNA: TGTGCCAGTAGTAGCCACAGGGGGGACACTGAAGCTTTCTTT
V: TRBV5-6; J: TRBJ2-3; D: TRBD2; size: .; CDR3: CASSYLGRWEGSSTDTQYF; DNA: TGTGCCAGCAGCTATTTAGGTCGGTGGGAGGGGTCCAGCACAGATACGCAGTATTTT
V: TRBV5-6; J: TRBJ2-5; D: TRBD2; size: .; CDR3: CASSHSSGRQETQYF; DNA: TGTGCCAGCAGCCATTCTAGCGGGAGGCAAGAGACCCAGTACTTC
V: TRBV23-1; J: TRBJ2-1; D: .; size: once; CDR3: CASSQSAQFF; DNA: TGCGCCAGCAGTCAATCCGCGCAGTTCTTC
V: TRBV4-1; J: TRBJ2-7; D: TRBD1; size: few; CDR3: CASMGVGTGSYEQYF; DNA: TGCGCCAGCATGGGTGTAGGGACAGGGAGCTACGAGCAGTACTTC
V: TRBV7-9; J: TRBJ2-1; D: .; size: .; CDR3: CASSYRRQLYNEQFF; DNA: TGTGCCAGCAGCTACCGTCGACAGCTTTACAATGAGCAGTTCTTC
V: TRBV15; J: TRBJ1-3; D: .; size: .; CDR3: CATSRDIGNPGNTIYF; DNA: TGTGCCACCAGCAGAGATATAGGGAACCCTGGAAACACCATATATTTT
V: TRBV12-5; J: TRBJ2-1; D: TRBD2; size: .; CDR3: CASGLGLAGVFF; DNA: TGTGCTAGTGGTCTTGGACTAGCGGGAGTCTTCTTC